These 12 T cell receptor beta chains came from one sample sequenced in a study of T cells after yellow fever vaccination. TCRdb re-derived calls from the 5' RACE reads in MiXCR, one entry per CDR3 protein. This sample has 50,000 or so distinct CDR3 sequences; 7.4% occur once, and the top ten carry more than 25%. The specimen was CD8+ T cells sorted from PBMCs, collected less than 16 days after the first yellow fever vaccination. The receptors shown here come from a man aged 18-30 years who received the YFV17D yellow fever vaccine.

There are many counts of this clonotype. The chain combines TRBV7-9 with TRBJ1-5; D ambiguous. This CDR3 spans 14 amino acids. Trimming removed 5 bases from V and 4 bases from J, with 12 bases in between. CDR1 is SEHNR, CDR2 FQNEAQ, per germline (reference sequence). CDR3 region: CASSPGGRNQPQHF. CDR3 sequence (DNA): TGTGCCAGCAGCCCTGGTGGGAGGAATCAGCCCCAGCATTTT.

This clonotype was seen many times. The chain links TRBV6-2 or TRBV6-3 to TRBJ2-3, with 7 bases identical to TRBD2. Germline V gene sequence: CDR1 MNHEY, CDR2 SVGEGT. The CDR3 has 13 amino acids. After removal of 4 bases from V and 6 bases from J, the junction contained 4 bases not matched to a gene. DNA of the CDR3: TGTGCCAGCAGTTCCAGCGGGGCCGATACGCAGTATTTT. It translates to CASSSSGADTQYF.

This clonotype has ten or more counts. The chain has TRBV12-3 or TRBV12-4 and TRBJ2-2; TRBD2 might be the D (6 bases). Trimming took off 6 bases at V and 0 bases at J, with 14 bases between the two ends. The CDR3 has 16 residues. CDR3 protein: CASSYRRGSNTGELFF. CDR3 nucleotide sequence: TGTGCCAGCAGCTACAGGCGGGGATCGAACACCGGGGAGCTGTTTTTT.

The chain has TRBV28 and TRBJ2-5; D possibly corresponds to TRBD2 (5 bases). From germline, CDR1 is MDHEN and CDR2 SYDVKM. This CDR3 contains 15 residues. V was cut by 3 bases and J by 2 bases, with 13 bases left in between. The chain's CDR3 is CASSFVASPQETQYF. CDR3 sequence (DNA): TGTGCCAGCAGTTTTGTGGCTAGCCCGCAAGAGACCCAGTACTTC.

This clonotype was seen many times. The chain employs TRBV12-3 or TRBV12-4 and TRBJ2-3; 15 bases are shared with TRBD2. The CDR3 runs to 17 residues. Trimming took 3 bases from V and 3 from J; bases not matched to a gene: 4. The CDR3 loop is CASSFGGLAGGTDTQYF. The DNA for the CDR3 is TGTGCCAGCAGTTTCGGTGGACTAGCGGGGGGGACAGATACGCAGTATTTT.

This clonotype was seen ten or more times. The V gene is TRBV6-5, the J gene TRBJ1-2, with TRBD1 matching over 7 bases. This CDR3 has 14 residues. The junction had 14 bases not matched to a gene; V was cut back by 6 bases and J by 10 bases. The V gene's germline CDR1 is MNHEY and CDR2 SVGAGI. This CDR3 reads CASRNSETGMDYTF. As DNA, the CDR3 is TGTGCCAGCAGGAACTCCGAGACAGGGATGGACTACACCTTC.

This clonotype was detected many times. This chain's CDR3 is CASSGLGGGTALNEKLFF. The CDR3 nucleotides are TGTGCCAGCAGCGGACTCGGAGGGGGGACAGCACTTAATGAAAAACTGTTTTTT. V and J are TRBV9 and TRBJ1-4, with 7 bases lining up with TRBD1. Trimming took 3 bases from V and 4 from J; bases not matched to a gene: 15. Germline CDR1 is SGDLS and CDR2 is YYNGEE. The CDR3 has 18 residues.

The rearrangement joins TRBV7-2 to TRBJ2-5; D perhaps matches TRBD2 (7 bases). The germline V and J ends were trimmed by 5 bases and 5 bases, with 24 bases remaining between them. Germline V gene data show CDR1 as SGHTA and CDR2 as FQGNSA. The CDR3 is made up of 17 amino acids. The CDR3 DNA reads as TGTGCCAGCAGCCAGGGTAACGGCCGAGGGGGGGTTGAGACCCAGTACTTC. Amino acids: CASSQGNGRGGVETQYF.

This clonotype appeared a single time. This sequence may be a read error, since a much larger clone differs from it by one base. V usage is TRBV7-9 and J usage is TRBJ2-4, with unresolved D. CDR3 length: 13 amino acids. Trimming pared 5 bases from V and 7 bases from J, leaving 12 bases between. The germline V gene encodes CDR1 SEHNR and CDR2 FQNEAQ (reference sequence). The CDR3 bases are TGTGCCAGCAGCCTACTCGAGGATAACATTCAGTACTTC. Its protein is CASSLLEDNIQYF.

Ten or more counts support this clonotype. This chain's CDR3 is CSVEDRGTYGYTF. As DNA, the CDR3 is TGCAGCGTCGAGGACAGGGGCACCTATGGCTACACCTTC. J is TRBJ1-2 and V is TRBV29-1, with 9 bases fitting TRBD1. Germline V gene data show CDR1 as SQVTM and CDR2 as ANQGSEA. V was pared by 6 bases and J by 4 bases, with 6 bases of the junction left unmatched. This CDR3 contains 13 residues.

This clonotype was detected many times. J is TRBJ2-7 and V is TRBV18; 8 bases align to TRBD1. V was clipped by 3 bases and J by 3 bases; unmatched bases: 1. Per the germline V gene, CDR1 is KGHSH and CDR2 is LQKENI. CDR3 size: 13 residues. The CDR3 sequence: CASSPTGGYEQYV. In DNA form, the CDR3 reads TGTGCCAGCTCACCTACAGGGGGCTACGAGCAGTACGTC.

This clonotype was seen at least ten times. This chain joins TRBV7-9 and TRBJ1-2, with unresolved D. V dropped 0 bases and J dropped 6 bases, with 11 bases sitting between them. Germline V CDR1 and CDR2: SEHNR, FQNEAQ (reference sequence). This CDR3 region has 14 residues. The CDR3 sequence: CASSLAAARDGYTF. The CDR3 DNA reads as TGTGCCAGCAGCTTAGCAGCGGCTCGGGATGGCTACACCTTC.